This is a list of T cell receptor beta chains from one sample in a study of blood T cell repertoires in COVID-19. TCRdb keeps only in-frame clones here, not all; method: immunoSEQ multiplex PCR. The table has roughly 250,000 clones, about 84% seen once. The sequenced material came from PBMCs or T cells enriched from blood (not recorded which). The source is a woman between 45 and 60 years old who had recovered from COVID-19. CDR3s include the opening cysteine and the closing phenylalanine or tryptophan. The order of the fields is V gene, D gene, J gene, clone size, CDR3 DNA, CDR3 protein. A D gene is named only where the DNA matches it firmly. Part of the rows lack a size; the others show once, few, many or a class for expanded clones.

TRBV7-6	TRBD1	TRBJ1-4	NA	TGTGCCAGCAGCTTAGCGGGACAGAGGGGGGAAAAACTGTTTTTT	CASSLAGQRGEKLFF
TRBV6-6	NA	TRBJ2-7	NA	TGTGCCAGCAGTCAACCATCACGGACAAACTACGAGCAGTACTTC	CASSQPSRTNYEQYF
TRBV5-4	TRBD1	TRBJ1-1	NA	TGTGCCAGCAGCTCCGACAGGGACACTGAAGCTTTCTTT	CASSSDRDTEAFF
TRBV27	TRBD1	TRBJ1-4	few	TGTGCCAGCAAGAGGACAGGGTTATCTGAAAAACTGTTTTTT	CASKRTGLSEKLFF
TRBV6-2/TRBV6-3	NA	TRBJ2-5	NA	TGTGCCAGCAGCCGCGGACAGTACCAAGAGACCCAGTACTTC	CASSRGQYQETQYF
TRBV7-3	TRBD2	TRBJ2-2	NA	TGTGCCAGCAGCTTATCGCCTAGCGGGAGGACCGGGGAGCTGTTTTTT	CASSLSPSGRTGELFF
TRBV5-1	TRBD1	TRBJ1-6	NA	TGCGCCAGCAGCCCGGGGACAGCGAGCGGTTCACCCCTCCACTTT	CASSPGTASGSPLHF
TRBV6-5	NA	TRBJ1-1	NA	TGTGCCAGCAGTTACTCTTTCGGGATGAACACTGAAGCTTTCTTT	CASSYSFGMNTEAFF
TRBV28	NA	TRBJ1-2	few	TGTGCCAGCAGTCGAGTATATGGCTACACCTTC	CASSRVYGYTF
TRBV18	NA	TRBJ2-7	NA	TGTGCCAGCTCACCCGGACACCACTACGAGCAGTACTTC	CASSPGHHYEQYF
TRBV21-1	NA	TRBJ1-1	NA	TGTGCCAGCAGCAAAGGGGTCAGGGGGCCGTCTTTCTTT	CASSKGVRGPSFF
TRBV28	NA	TRBJ1-5	NA	TGTGCCACCTCTCTGGCGGGTGATCAGCCCCAGCATTTT	CATSLAGDQPQHF
TRBV9	NA	TRBJ2-1	NA	TGTGCCAGCAGCGTAGAACCTAGCCCCAATGAGCAGTTCTTC	CASSVEPSPNEQFF
TRBV7-3	TRBD2	TRBJ2-5	NA	TGTGCCAGCAGCTTAGCGGGAGTAGGAGAGACCCAGTACTTC	CASSLAGVGETQYF
TRBV4-3	NA	TRBJ1-2	NA	TGCGCCAGCAGCCAATTCCAGGGTTATGGCTACACCTTC	CASSQFQGYGYTF
TRBV9	NA	TRBJ1-3	NA	TGTGCCAGCAGCGTAGGAAACACGGGAAACACCATATATTTT	CASSVGNTGNTIYF
TRBV7-2	NA	TRBJ2-5	NA	TGTGCCAGCAGCTCTCTCCGGACTCAAAAAGAGACCCAGTACTTC	CASSSLRTQKETQYF
TRBV3-1/TRBV3-2	TRBD1	TRBJ1-6	once	TGTGCCAGCAGCCATTATCTCGGGACAGGGGGATCACCCCTCCACTTT	CASSHYLGTGGSPLHF
TRBV3-1/TRBV3-2	TRBD1	TRBJ1-2	NA	TGTGCCAGCAGCCCAGGACAGGGAACCCTCTATGGCTACACCTTC	CASSPGQGTLYGYTF
TRBV19	TRBD1	TRBJ1-2	NA	TGTGCCAGTAGTACCCGAGGGACAGCTAACTATGGCTACACCTTC	CASSTRGTANYGYTF
TRBV6-1	TRBD2	TRBJ2-4	once	TGTGCCAGCAGTGAATGGGGGACTAGCGGGGCAGGCATTCAGTACTTC	CASSEWGTSGAGIQYF
TRBV5-1	NA	TRBJ2-1	NA	TGCGCCAGCAGCTTGGACAGGGAATACAATGAGCAGTTCTTC	CASSLDREYNEQFF
TRBV6-1	NA	TRBJ2-7	NA	TGTGCCAGCAGTTATCGGGATTCCTACGAGCAGTACTTC	CASSYRDSYEQYF
TRBV27	NA	TRBJ1-4	NA	TGTGCCAGCAGTTTACGGTATACTGCTAATGAAAAACTGTTTTTT	CASSLRYTANEKLFF
TRBV15	TRBD2	TRBJ2-2	NA	TGTGCCACCAGCAGGGCCGGGACTAGCTTTTCCGGGGAGCTGTTTTTT	CATSRAGTSFSGELFF
TRBV6-2/TRBV6-3	TRBD1	TRBJ2-2	NA	TGTGCCAGCAGCCAACAGGGGGCGGCCGGGGAGCTGTTTTTT	CASSQQGAAGELFF
TRBV5-1	NA	TRBJ2-7	NA	TGCGCCAGCAGCTTCCGGGACTCTCCCTACGAGCAGTACTTC	CASSFRDSPYEQYF
TRBV7-8	TRBD1	TRBJ2-5	NA	TGTGCCAGCAGCTTAGCCTCCGGGACAGGGGGATTGGAGACCCAGTACTTC	CASSLASGTGGLETQYF
TRBV9	TRBD2	TRBJ2-1	NA	TGTGCCAGCAGCCCCCGGAGTAGCGGGAAGTTGAGGCTCTACAATGAGCAGTTCTTC	CASSPRSSGKLRLYNEQFF
TRBV18	NA	TRBJ2-1	NA	TGTGCCAGCTCACCATTCCCCAGCGTCAATGAGCAGTTCTTC	CASSPFPSVNEQFF
TRBV21-1	NA	TRBJ1-1	NA	TGTGCCAGGGGCCCCATAGGGGATAGACAAAACACTGAAGCTTTCTTT	CARGPIGDRQNTEAFF
TRBV7-6	NA	TRBJ2-3	NA	TGTGCCAGCAGCACAACGGGAGATACGCAGTATTTT	CASSTTGDTQYF
TRBV7-3	NA	TRBJ1-1	NA	TGTGCCAGCAGCCCCTCAGTGAACACTGAAGCTTTCTTT	CASSPSVNTEAFF
TRBV15	NA	TRBJ1-4	NA	TGTGCCACCAGCAGGACGGGTAATGAAAAACTGTTTTTT	CATSRTGNEKLFF
TRBV7-2	TRBD2	TRBJ2-7	NA	TGTGCCAGCAGCTTTGGCGGGAGTAGGTACGAGCAGTACTTC	CASSFGGSRYEQYF
TRBV28	TRBD1	TRBJ1-2	NA	TGTGCCAGCAGTTCCCGAGGGACAGGGCAATATGGCTACACCTTC	CASSSRGTGQYGYTF
TRBV27	NA	TRBJ1-5	NA	TGTGCCAGCAGTTTCGCCGGGAGCAATCAGCCCCAGCATTTT	CASSFAGSNQPQHF